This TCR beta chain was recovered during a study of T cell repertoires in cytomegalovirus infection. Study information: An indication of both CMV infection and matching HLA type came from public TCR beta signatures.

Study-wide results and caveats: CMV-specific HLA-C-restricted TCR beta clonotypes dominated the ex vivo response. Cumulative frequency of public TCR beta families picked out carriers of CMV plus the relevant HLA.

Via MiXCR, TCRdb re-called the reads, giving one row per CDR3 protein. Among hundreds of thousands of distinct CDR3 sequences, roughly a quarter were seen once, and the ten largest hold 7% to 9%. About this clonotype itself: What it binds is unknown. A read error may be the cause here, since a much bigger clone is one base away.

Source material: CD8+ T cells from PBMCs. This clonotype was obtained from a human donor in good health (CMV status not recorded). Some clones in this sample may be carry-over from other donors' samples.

CDR3 sequence (DNA): TGTGCCAGCAGCTTCCGGGACGGAACCTACGAGCAGTACTTC. Translation: CASSFRDGTYEQYF. The V and J genes are TRBV5-6 and TRBJ2-7; D possibly uses TRBD1 or TRBD2 (5 bases each). The CDR3 totals 14 residues. V was pared by 2 bases and J by 2 bases, with 11 bases between. Germline CDR1 is SGHDT and CDR2 is YYEEEE. The whole variable domain, filled in from reference TRBV5-6 and TRBJ2-7, reads DAGVTQSPTHLIKTRGQQVTLRCSPKSGHDTVSWYQQALGQGPQFIFQYYEEEERQRGNFPDRFSGHQFPNYSSELNVNALLLGDSALYLCASSFRDGTYEQYFGPGTRLTVT.